This is a list of T cell receptor beta chains from one sample in a study of CD8 T cells in ankylosing spondylitis. Each CDR3 protein gets one entry after TCRdb re-called the 5' RACE reads with MiXCR. The table lists about 240,000 distinct CDR3 sequences, around 9.2% of them singletons. Sequencing used blood, either unsorted or a sorted T cell fraction (not recorded which). The receptors come from a male donor with ankylosing spondylitis or in good health (not recorded which). Both conserved end residues are part of each CDR3. The order of the fields is D gene, V gene, clone size, J gene, CDR3 DNA, CDR3 protein. The D gene is left open where the match is weak. Clone sizes are given selectively: once, few, many, or a class where the clone is expanded.

-	TRBV12-3/TRBV12-4	-	TRBJ1-1	TGTGCCAGCAGTTCTCGACAGTTCGAAGCTTTCTTT	CASSSRQFEAFF
-	TRBV7-6	many	TRBJ2-2	TGTGCCAGCAGCCCCCAACGTGCTAGCGCGAACACCGGGGAGCTGTTTTTT	CASSPQRASANTGELFF
-	TRBV5-1	many	TRBJ2-1	TGCGCCAGCAGTTATAGCGGGACAGAACCCTACAATGAGCAGTTCTTC	CASSYSGTEPYNEQFF
-	TRBV11-3	-	TRBJ2-7	TGTGCCAGCAGCCCCCACTCTGAATACGAGCAGTACTTC	CASSPHSEYEQYF
-	TRBV15	many	TRBJ1-6	TGTGCCACCGAACGAACGGGTGGCAATTCACCCCTCCACTTT	CATERTGGNSPLHF
-	TRBV9	many	TRBJ2-3	TGTGCCAGCAGCCTCAGACAGGGCGGGATGGATACGCAGTATTTT	CASSLRQGGMDTQYF
-	TRBV11-2	many	TRBJ2-7	TGTGCCAGCAGCTTAGACAACCGTAGGATCCACGAGCAGTACTTC	CASSLDNRRIHEQYF
-	TRBV29-1	-	TRBJ1-2	TGCAGCGTTGAAGGGACATATGGCTACACCTTC	CSVEGTYGYTF
TRBD1	TRBV20-1	many	TRBJ1-5	TGCAGTGACTCCGACAGGGACAATCAGCCCCAGCATTTT	CSDSDRDNQPQHF
-	TRBV5-1	-	TRBJ2-2	TGCGCCAGCACCCTCGGGAGAGGAAGGGAAGCCGGGGAGCTGTTTTTT	CASTLGRGREAGELFF
-	TRBV7-9	many	TRBJ2-1	TGTGCCAGCGCCCCGTTAGGGGCCAGCAATGAGCAGTTCTTC	CASAPLGASNEQFF
-	TRBV6-1	many	TRBJ1-4	TGTGCCAGCAGCCCGGGACTGATGAATGAAAAACTGTTTTTT	CASSPGLMNEKLFF
-	TRBV18	many	TRBJ2-1	TGTGCCAGCTCACCAAAGGGTACACGCTCCTACAATGAGCAGTTCTTC	CASSPKGTRSYNEQFF
TRBD2	TRBV7-6	many	TRBJ2-3	TGTGCCAGCAGCTTCGGGGGGACCACAGATACGCAGTATTTT	CASSFGGTTDTQYF
-	TRBV12-3/TRBV12-4	many	TRBJ2-2	TGTGCCAGCAGTCATAACACCGGGGAGCTGTTTTTT	CASSHNTGELFF
TRBD2	TRBV12-3/TRBV12-4	many	TRBJ2-1	TGTGCCAGCAGTCCGGGACTAGCTACCTACAATGAGCAGTTCTTC	CASSPGLATYNEQFF
-	TRBV5-1	many	TRBJ1-2	TGCGCCAGCAGCTTGGAGGCAGCTGGAGGCTACACCTTC	CASSLEAAGGYTF
-	TRBV4-1	many	TRBJ1-1	TGCGCCAGCAGCCACCTGACAGGCCAGGTGGAAGCTTTCTTT	CASSHLTGQVEAFF
-	TRBV5-1	many	TRBJ2-3	TGCGCCAGCATCAGGGACGGCCGAAGCACAGATACGCAGTATTTT	CASIRDGRSTDTQYF
-	TRBV18	-	TRBJ2-7	TGTGCCAGCTCACCGGCGACCGCAGAGCAGTACTTC	CASSPATAEQYF
-	TRBV12-3/TRBV12-4	-	TRBJ2-7	TGTGCCAGCAGGGGGACCTTATTCTACGAGCAGTACTTC	CASRGTLFYEQYF
-	TRBV13	many	TRBJ1-6	TGTGCCAGCAGCTTAGGGGTGGGATATTCACCCCTCCACTTT	CASSLGVGYSPLHF
-	TRBV10-3	-	TRBJ1-4	TGTGCCATCGGTGCCCGGAATAATGAAAAACTGTTTTTT	CAIGARNNEKLFF
TRBD1	TRBV18	many	TRBJ2-5	TGTGCCAGCTCACCGCGCCAGGGGGCCCAAGAGACCCAGTACTTC	CASSPRQGAQETQYF
-	TRBV6-2/TRBV6-3	few	TRBJ2-3	TGTGCCAGCAGTTACTCGGCCAGGGCCGATACGCAGTATTTT	CASSYSARADTQYF
-	TRBV6-5	many	TRBJ2-2	TGTGCCAGCAGTTACTCATGGAACACCGGGGAGCTGTTTTTT	CASSYSWNTGELFF
TRBD2	TRBV10-3	few	TRBJ2-1	TGTGCCATCAGTGAGAGGCGGGAGGGTGGTGAGCAGTTCTTC	CAISERREGGEQFF
-	TRBV6-2/TRBV6-3	many	TRBJ1-3	TGTGCCAGCAGTTACCAAAGGCCCTCAGGGAAGATTGGAAACACCATATATTTT	CASSYQRPSGKIGNTIYF
-	TRBV12-3/TRBV12-4	-	TRBJ2-3	TGTGCCAGCGGGTCCTTCCGGGACTTCACAGATACGCAGTATTTT	CASGSFRDFTDTQYF
TRBD2	TRBV9	few	TRBJ2-7	TGTGCCAGCAGCGTAGGCAGCGGGACCGCGACCTACGAGCAGTACTTC	CASSVGSGTATYEQYF
TRBD2	TRBV7-9	few	TRBJ2-7	TGTGCCAGCAGCTCCACCCGCGGGAGGGTTGACGAGCAGTACTTC	CASSSTRGRVDEQYF
-	TRBV3-1	many	TRBJ2-1	TGTGCCAGCAGCCTTTCTCGGGAGCCCTTGGATGAGCAGTTCTTC	CASSLSREPLDEQFF
-	TRBV12-3/TRBV12-4	many	TRBJ2-5	TGTGCCAGCAGTCCCGACTGGAAGCAAGAGACCCAGTACTTC	CASSPDWKQETQYF
-	TRBV20-1	many	TRBJ2-3	TGCAGTGCTAGAGCGACAGGGGAGGGGAGCACAGATACGCAGTATTTT	CSARATGEGSTDTQYF
TRBD2	TRBV6-2/TRBV6-3	many	TRBJ2-3	TGTGCCAGCAGTCCCCGACTAGCGGGAGGGCCAGATACGCAGTATTTT	CASSPRLAGGPDTQYF
TRBD2	TRBV7-9	-	TRBJ2-1	TGTGCCAGCAGCATAGCGGGAGGTGGCAATGAGCAGTTCTTC	CASSIAGGGNEQFF
-	TRBV7-2	many	TRBJ1-2	TGTGCCAGCAGCTTCGAGAGTTCTAACTATGGCTACACCTTC	CASSFESSNYGYTF
TRBD2	TRBV2	many	TRBJ2-3	TGTGCCAGCAGTCAACTAGCGGGAGGGCCAGATACGCAGTATTTT	CASSQLAGGPDTQYF
-	TRBV25-1	many	TRBJ2-3	TGTGCCAGCAGTGATCCAGTCGGAGATACGCAGTATTTT	CASSDPVGDTQYF
TRBD2	TRBV7-9	-	TRBJ2-5	TGTGCCAGCAGCGCCGGACTAGCTGAGGGGACCCAGTACTTC	CASSAGLAEGTQYF
TRBD1	TRBV11-2	many	TRBJ2-5	TGTGCCAGCAGCTGGATGACCCGACAGGGATCCCCCTTAGGAACCCAGTACTTC	CASSWMTRQGSPLGTQYF
-	TRBV5-1	few	TRBJ2-3	TGCGCCAGCAATAACGGGAGCGCAGATACGCAGTATTTT	CASNNGSADTQYF
-	TRBV10-3	many	TRBJ2-1	TGTGCCATCACCCCCTCCCGGCAAAACTCCTACAATGAGCAGTTCTTC	CAITPSRQNSYNEQFF
TRBD1	TRBV5-1	many	TRBJ2-5	TGCGCCAGCAGTTCACAGGGGGCTCCCGAGGAGACCCAGTACTTC	CASSSQGAPEETQYF
-	TRBV5-1	many	TRBJ2-7	TGCGCCAGCAGCTTGGCCGAATATGCCTTGGAGCAGTACTTC	CASSLAEYALEQYF